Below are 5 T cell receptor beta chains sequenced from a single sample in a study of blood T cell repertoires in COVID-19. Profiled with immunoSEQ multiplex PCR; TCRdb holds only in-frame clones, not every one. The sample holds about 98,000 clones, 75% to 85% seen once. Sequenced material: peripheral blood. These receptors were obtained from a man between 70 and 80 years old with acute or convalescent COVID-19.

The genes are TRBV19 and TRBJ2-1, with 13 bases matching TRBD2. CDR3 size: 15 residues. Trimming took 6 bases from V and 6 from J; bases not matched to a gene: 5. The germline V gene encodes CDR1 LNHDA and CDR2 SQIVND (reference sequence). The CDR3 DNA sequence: TGTGCCAGTAGAGGGACTAGCGGGACCGTCAATGAGCAGTTCTTC. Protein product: CASRGTSGTVNEQFF.

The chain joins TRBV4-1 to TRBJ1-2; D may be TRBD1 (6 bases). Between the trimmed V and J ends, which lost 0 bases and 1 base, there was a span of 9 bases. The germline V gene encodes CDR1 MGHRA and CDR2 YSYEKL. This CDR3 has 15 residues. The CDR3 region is CASSQDRTDNYGYTF. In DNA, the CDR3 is TGCGCCAGCAGCCAAGATCGGACAGATAACTATGGCTACACCTTC.

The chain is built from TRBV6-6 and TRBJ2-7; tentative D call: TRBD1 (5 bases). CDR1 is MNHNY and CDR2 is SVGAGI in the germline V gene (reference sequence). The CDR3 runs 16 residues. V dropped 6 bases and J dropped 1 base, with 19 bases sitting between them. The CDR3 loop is CASRRSPTVTSYEQYF. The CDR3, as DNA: TGTGCCAGCAGACGATCGCCGACAGTCACTTCCTACGAGCAGTACTTC.

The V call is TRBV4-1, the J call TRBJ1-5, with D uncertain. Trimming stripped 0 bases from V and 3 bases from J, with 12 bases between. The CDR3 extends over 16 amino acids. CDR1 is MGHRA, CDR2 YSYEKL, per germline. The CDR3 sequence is CASSQERGQFNQPQHF. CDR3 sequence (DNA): TGCGCCAGCAGCCAAGAAAGAGGGCAATTCAATCAGCCCCAGCATTTT.

CDR3 nucleotides: TGTGCCAGCAGGACAGGGAGCTATGGCTACACCTTC. It specifies CASRTGSYGYTF. The chain uses TRBV27 and TRBJ1-2, with 7 bases aligning to TRBD1. CDR1 MNHEY and CDR2 SMNVEV come from the germline V gene (reference sequence). This CDR3 is built from 12 residues. Trimming removed 6 bases from V and 4 bases from J; junction bases left unmatched: 2.